One and the same sample provided the 20 T cell receptor beta chains below, sequenced in a study of T cells expressing NK-cell markers. No DNA is given; TCRdb re-called the 5' RACE reads and lists each CDR3 protein once. Here the sample table reports 450,000 to 600,000 distinct CDR3 sequences. The source material was blood T cells: a sorted CD56 or NKG2C T cell subset, CD4+ or CD8+ T cells, or bulk PBMC T cells (not recorded which). All receptors derive from a man between 18 and 35 years old in good health.

The chain is built from TRBV29-1 and TRBJ2-6. The length of the CDR3 is 14 residues. Per germline, CDR1 SQVTM and CDR2 ANQGSEA. This chain's CDR3 is CSVGNHSGANVLTF. The complete variable domain, with remaining parts taken from reference TRBV29-1 and TRBJ2-6, reads SAVISQKPSRDICQRGTSLTIQCQVDSQVTMMFWYRQQPGQSLTLIATANQGSEATYESGFVIDKFPISRPNLTFSTLTVSNMSPEDSSIYLCSVGNHSGANVLTFGAGSRLTVL.

The genes are TRBV29-1 and TRBJ2-5; TCRdb proposes TRBD1, but this gene call is untestable without DNA. CDR3 length: 14 residues. Germline V CDR1 and CDR2: SQVTM, ANQGSEA. CDR3 residues: CSVALVTVQETQYF. Filled out from reference TRBV29-1 and TRBJ2-5, the complete variable domain reads SAVISQKPSRDICQRGTSLTIQCQVDSQVTMMFWYRQQPGQSLTLIATANQGSEATYESGFVIDKFPISRPNLTFSTLTVSNMSPEDSSIYLCSVALVTVQETQYFGPGTRLLVL.

The chain employs TRBV12-3 or TRBV12-4 and TRBJ2-7. The CDR3 totals 13 residues. The CDR3 sequence is CASSLQGPYEQYF.

CDR3 sequence: CASSLLGGLDGYTF. The chain employs TRBV12-3 or TRBV12-4 and TRBJ1-2; TCRdb calls TRBD1, which cannot be checked without DNA. CDR3 length: 14 residues.

The rearrangement uses TRBV12-3 or TRBV12-4 and TRBJ2-6; absent DNA, TCRdb's TRBD2 call cannot be checked. CDR3 length: 17 residues. This CDR3 is CASSPPTGNSGANVLTF.

This chain joins TRBV2 and TRBJ1-4; no DNA is available, so the TRBD1 call from TCRdb remains unchecked. This CDR3 has 14 amino acids. Germline V gene data show CDR1 as SNHLY and CDR2 as FYNNEI. The CDR3 reads CASSGQGKDEKLFF. The full variable domain, rest sourced from reference TRBV2 and TRBJ1-4, is EPEVTQTPSHQVTQMGQEVILRCVPISNHLYFYWYRQILGQKVEFLVSFYNNEISEKSEIFDDQFSVERPDGSNFTLKIRSTKLEDSAMYFCASSGQGKDEKLFFGSGTQLSVL.

The genes are TRBV20-1 and TRBJ2-4. The CDR3 runs to 12 residues. In germline, CDR1 is DFQATT, CDR2 SNEGSKA (reference sequence). The CDR3 protein is CSARDVGWVQYF.

The chain employs TRBV20-1 and TRBJ2-1. Germline loops: CDR1 DFQATT, CDR2 SNEGSKA (reference sequence). The length of the CDR3 is 15 residues. The CDR3 spells CSARTPTLLANEQFF.

The V and J genes are TRBV5-6 and TRBJ2-2. The CDR3 is made up of 13 amino acids. Per the germline V gene, CDR1 is SGHDT and CDR2 is YYEEEE. Here the CDR3 reads CASSFRKGGELFF. Drawing the rest from reference TRBV5-6 and TRBJ2-2, the complete variable domain is DAGVTQSPTHLIKTRGQQVTLRCSPKSGHDTVSWYQQALGQGPQFIFQYYEEEERQRGNFPDRFSGHQFPNYSSELNVNALLLGDSALYLCASSFRKGGELFFGEGSRLTVL.

The chain couples TRBV6-2 or TRBV6-3 to TRBJ2-3. The CDR3 contains 15 residues. Germline V gives CDR1 MNHEY, CDR2 SVGEGT. The CDR3 sequence: CASSEKRSYTDTQYF.

The chain uses TRBV6-5 and TRBJ1-1. Germline V gene lookup returns CDR1 MNHEY and CDR2 SVGAGI. The CDR3 contains 14 residues. CDR3 loop: CASSYLSRPTEAFF.

The chain recombines TRBV24-1 with TRBJ2-1; TCRdb lists TRBD2, though no DNA is available to test this call. The CDR3 runs 15 residues. The V gene's germline CDR1 is KGHDR and CDR2 SFDVKD. This chain's CDR3 is CATSDSGTVLNEQFF.

V usage is TRBV12-3 or TRBV12-4 and J usage is TRBJ1-2; there is no DNA to check the TCRdb D call of TRBD1. The CDR3 consists of 13 residues. The CDR3 here is CASTWTGWDGYTF.

The rearrangement links TRBV10-2 to TRBJ2-5; TCRdb's D gene call, TRBD1, goes unchecked for lack of DNA. The germline CDR1 and CDR2 sequences are WSHSY and SAAADI. This CDR3 has 14 amino acids. The CDR3: CASRELQAGETQYF.

The chain combines TRBV27 with TRBJ1-1. This CDR3 comprises 13 residues. Germline assignment: CDR1 MNHEY and CDR2 SMNVEV (reference sequence). The CDR3 is CASSLVKNTEAFF.

The chain couples TRBV6-6 to TRBJ2-1; TCRdb lists TRBD1, though no DNA is available to test this call. This CDR3 spans 12 amino acids. Germline values: CDR1 MNHNY, CDR2 SVGAGI (reference sequence). The CDR3 sequence: CASKVGIYEQFF.

The chain combines TRBV10-3 with TRBJ1-3; TCRdb picks TRBD1, but there is no DNA to check that call. The CDR3 is 14 amino acids. Germline assignment: CDR1 ENHRY and CDR2 SYGVKD. The CDR3 spells CAISESQGANTIYF.

The rearrangement joins TRBV24-1 to TRBJ2-1; TCRdb names TRBD2, which stays unverified in the absence of DNA. This CDR3 is 15 amino acids long. Germline lookup yields CDR1 KGHDR and CDR2 SFDVKD. CDR3: CATSDRREAYNEQFF.

The chain couples TRBV13 to TRBJ1-2; the TCRdb call, TRBD1, lacks DNA for checking. Looked up from germline, CDR1 is PRHDT and CDR2 is FYEKMQ (reference sequence). The CDR3 runs 12 residues. The CDR3 protein is CASSLSGVGYTF.

The chain employs TRBV4-3 and TRBJ2-4. Germline V lookup: CDR1 LGHNA, CDR2 YSLEER. The CDR3 covers 13 residues. CDR3 region: CASSQDMADIQYF.